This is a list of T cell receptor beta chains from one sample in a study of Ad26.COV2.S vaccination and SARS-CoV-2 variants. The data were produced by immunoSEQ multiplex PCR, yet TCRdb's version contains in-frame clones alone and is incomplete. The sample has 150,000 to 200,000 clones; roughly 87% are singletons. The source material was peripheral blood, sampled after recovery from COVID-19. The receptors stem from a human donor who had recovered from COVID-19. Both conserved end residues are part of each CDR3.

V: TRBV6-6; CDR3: CASSYSNGAFF
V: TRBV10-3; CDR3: CAIKGDRVDEQYF
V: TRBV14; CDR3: CASSQDQGGSYNEQFF
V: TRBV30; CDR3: CAWGGQGATQAFF
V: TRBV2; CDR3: CASSLYPGGYNEQFF
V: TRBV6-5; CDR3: CASSYSAAQPQHF
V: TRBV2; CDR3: CASLLDTEAFF
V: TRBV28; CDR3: CASWDTFRDNEQFF
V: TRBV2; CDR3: CASSEDRTSGSKFF
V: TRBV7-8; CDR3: CASSLGGMGLYGYTF
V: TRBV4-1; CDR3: CASSQVRLAGSYEQYF
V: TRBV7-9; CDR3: CASSLEASPLHF
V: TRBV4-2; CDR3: CASSQGSVGDTQYF
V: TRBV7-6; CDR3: CASSLEGGGDTEAFF
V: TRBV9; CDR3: CASSVAPSSTYEQYF
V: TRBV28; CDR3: CASIDTANTEAFF
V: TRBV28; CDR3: CASFRTGNSYEQYF
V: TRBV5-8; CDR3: CASSFRQENGGYTF
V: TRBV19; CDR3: CASSIRGTGEFYEQYF
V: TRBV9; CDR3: CASSASPRGEQYF
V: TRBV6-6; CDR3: CASSPGDGPYEQYF
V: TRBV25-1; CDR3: CASSEYHGDTQETQYF
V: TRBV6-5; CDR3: CASSYSNGYGYTF
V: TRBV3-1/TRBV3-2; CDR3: CASSLKSGRAGSDTQYF
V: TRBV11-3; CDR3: CASSPIGFDRIYAEAFF
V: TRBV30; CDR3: CAWSVLGFGRPNEQFF
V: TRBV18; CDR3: CASSPRDSRGGYTF
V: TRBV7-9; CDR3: CASSYQGSRPYRGTQYF
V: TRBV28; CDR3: CASSFGRWATATQYF
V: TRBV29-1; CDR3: CSVRLAGTDYEQYF
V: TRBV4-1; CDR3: CASTTSGRPTGETQYF
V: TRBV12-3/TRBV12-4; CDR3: CASSLNYYGYTF
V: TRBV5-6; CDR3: CASSPGMDTGELFF
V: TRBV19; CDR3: CASRPNGQTSAFF
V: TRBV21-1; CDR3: CASSIRTGGLNGANVLTF
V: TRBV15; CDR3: CATSRDHRYGYTF
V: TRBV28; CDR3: CASSYPPIHPNVEMERVETQYF
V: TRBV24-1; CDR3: CAIYEQYF
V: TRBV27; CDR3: CASTDRGRTTDTQYF
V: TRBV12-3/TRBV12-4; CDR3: CASSWSGAGGYTF
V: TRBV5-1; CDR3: CASSPSTGVNTGELFF
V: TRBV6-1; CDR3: CASSEGQGLNEQYF